The clone carrying this T cell receptor beta chain was counted only a few times. Its antigen remains unknown. This entry comes from a study of T-cell reconstitution after alpha-beta-depleted transplantation in children. Study-level points and caveats: Certain patients had high TCRbeta diversity at day 60, and it came from recipient T cells and thymic progenitors that survived. At one year after transplant, newly produced T cells mostly accounted for T-cell counts and diversity. About two months after transplant, alpha-beta T cells reportedly came from several hundred expanded graft clones.

Trimming at V came to 6 bases and at J to 4 bases, leaving 2 bases not matched to a gene. The CDR3 totals 11 residues. Germline CDR1 reads SQVTM; CDR2 reads ANQGSEA. TCRbeta library preparation incorporated unique molecular identifiers. TCRdb fed the PCR reads into MiXCR, producing one record per CDR3 protein. The sample consists of 500,000 to 650,000 distinct CDR3 sequences, roughly 13% of them appearing once. The chain is built from TRBV29-1 and TRBJ1-1, with 7 bases matching TRBD1. The sequencing used PBMCs, mostly from graft donor cells, collected 360 days after TCRalphabeta/CD19-depleted stem cell transplant. The clonotype originates from a male patient between 5 and 17 years old who had a stem cell transplant for acute myeloid leukemia, so the T cells may come from the graft donor. Here the CDR3 reads CSVRDSTEAFF. DNA of the CDR3: TGCAGCGTCCGGGACAGCACTGAAGCTTTCTTT.